This T cell receptor beta chain was identified during a study of control samples from healthy donors and cancer patients. Produced via immunoSEQ multiplex PCR; TCRdb's table is partial and in-frame only. The table lists about 170,000 clones, around 91% of them singletons. The length of the CDR3 is 15 residues. Germline V gene lookup returns CDR1 KGHSH and CDR2 LQKENI. Losses at the gene ends were 6 bases for V and 5 bases for J; bases not matched to a gene: 11. The TCR comes from a young woman in good health. The chain uses TRBV18 and TRBJ2-5, with TRBD1 matching over 8 bases. Sequencing was performed on blood. The CDR3 loop reads CASSSGTGGWETQYF. The CDR3, as DNA: TGTGCCAGCTCGTCCGGGACAGGAGGATGGGAGACCCAGTACTTC.